What follows are 18 T cell receptor beta chains derived from one specimen sequenced in a study of T cell responses to AZD1222 COVID-19 vaccine. Profiling relied on immunoSEQ multiplex PCR, and the TCRdb table lists in-frame clones only, not all of them. The table shows around 170,000 clones, with roughly 93% occurring only once. The sequencing used peripheral blood, collected on day 0 of AZD1222 vaccination. Receptors originate from an adult in good health.

Regarding this clone: The identical CDR3 is also encoded by other nucleotide sequences in the sample. The V gene is TRBV25-1, the J gene TRBJ2-7; a weak D match, TRBD2 (5 bases). Per the germline V gene, CDR1 is MGHDK and CDR2 is SYGVNS. V was cut by 0 bases and J by 1 base, with 7 bases left in between. The CDR3 spans 14 residues. In nucleotides, the CDR3 is TGTGCCAGCAGTGAATATCGGGGTTCCTACGAGCAGTACTTC. Amino acids: CASSEYRGSYEQYF.

CDR3 residues: CASSEDGTDYNEQFF. CDR3 bases: TGTGCCAGCAGTGAAGACGGGACAGATTACAATGAGCAGTTCTTC. The chain is built from TRBV6-1 and TRBJ2-1; 7 nucleotides agree with TRBD1. Germline CDR1 MNHNS, CDR2 SASEGT. CDR3 length: 15 residues. V shed 1 base, J shed 4 bases, and the junction held 4 bases outside the gene matches.

In DNA form, the CDR3 reads TGCAGCGTTGACCGTACGATAGCGGGGCTACCGGAGCAGTTCTTC. Translation: CSVDRTIAGLPEQFF. This chain uses TRBV29-1 with TRBJ2-1, with 8 bases identical to TRBD2. The CDR3 extends over 15 amino acids. Germline CDR1 reads SQVTM; CDR2 reads ANQGSEA. V was pared by 3 bases and J by 10 bases, with 14 bases of the junction left unmatched.

The chain combines TRBV4-3 with TRBJ1-3; TRBD1 is a possible D gene (6 bases). The germline V and J ends were trimmed by 0 bases and 3 bases, with 9 bases remaining between them. In germline, CDR1 is LGHNA, CDR2 YSLEER. The CDR3 is 15 amino acids. The CDR3 spells CASSQDGQHGNTIYF. CDR3 nucleotides: TGCGCCAGCAGCCAAGATGGACAGCATGGAAACACCATATATTTT.

This clone was counted between two and nine times. This chain joins TRBV11-2 and TRBJ1-6, with 10 bases fitting TRBD1. Germline V CDR1 and CDR2: SGHAT, FQNNGV. The CDR3 has 16 amino acids. Losses at the gene ends were 3 bases for V and 13 bases for J; bases not matched to a gene: 12. Written as DNA, the CDR3 is TGTGCCAGCAGCTTTAACTCGGGACAGGGGATTAGGCCCCTCCACTTT. Encoded protein: CASSFNSGQGIRPLHF.

The V gene is TRBV3-1 (or the pseudogene TRBV3-2), the J gene TRBJ2-3, with TRBD2 matching 9 bases. CDR1 is LGHDT, CDR2 YNNKEL, per germline (reference sequence). This CDR3 is built from 15 residues. The V gene end was trimmed by 4 bases and the J gene end by 1 base; junction bases not matched to a gene: 3. CDR3 sequence reads: CASSRWTSGTDTQYF. In nucleotides, the CDR3 is TGTGCCAGCAGCCGATGGACTAGCGGCACAGATACGCAGTATTTT.

The chain employs TRBV27 and TRBJ2-3; D is perhaps TRBD1 (6 bases). Trimming took 8 bases from V and 0 from J, leaving 15 bases between them. CDR3 length equals 15 residues. In germline, CDR1 is MNHEY, CDR2 SMNVEV (reference sequence). The CDR3 loop is CASGPGAGSTDTQYF. The CDR3 DNA reads TGTGCCAGCGGTCCAGGGGCGGGTAGCACAGATACGCAGTATTTT.

This clone was seen more than once but under ten times. The chain employs TRBV21-1 and TRBJ1-2. TRBV21-1 is designated a pseudogene. The CDR3 consists of 19 residues. Written as DNA, the CDR3 is TGTGCCAGCAGCAAAGCGCCCCCATACAGGGTCGGGAGACGCTATGGCTACACCTTC. It codes for CASSKAPPYRVGRRYGYTF.

In nucleotides, the CDR3 is TGTGCCAGCACTGGAGGTCGCGGGCAGTTCTTC. This encodes CASTGGRGQFF. This chain joins TRBV2 and TRBJ2-1; TRBD2 might be the D (5 bases). Trimming cost V 7 bases and J 12 bases, with 13 bases left between them. Germline V CDR1 and CDR2: SNHLY, FYNNEI. The length of the CDR3 is 11 residues.

J is TRBJ2-1 and V is TRBV20-1; D remains ambiguous. Looked up from germline, CDR1 is DFQATT and CDR2 is SNEGSKA (reference sequence). Trimming took off 6 bases at V and 9 bases at J, with 12 bases between the two ends. This CDR3 is built from 11 residues. CDR3 loop: CSADSFLEQFF. The CDR3, as DNA: TGCAGTGCCGACTCCTTTCTTGAGCAGTTCTTC.

This chain connects TRBV4-3 to TRBJ1-2; 7 bases match TRBD1. This CDR3 spans 15 amino acids. After removal of 4 bases from V and 1 base from J, the junction contained 6 bases not matched to a gene. CDR1 is LGHNA and CDR2 is YSLEER in the germline V gene. The CDR3 coding sequence is TGCGCCAGCAGCCGCTCCCGGGACAGTAACTATGGCTACACCTTC. Its translation: CASSRSRDSNYGYTF.

The chain carries TRBV9 and TRBJ2-2; 9 bases are shared with TRBD1. The CDR3 contains 16 residues. V trimming: 2 bases; J trimming: 5 bases; junction bases outside the gene matches: 7. Looked up from germline, CDR1 is SGDLS and CDR2 is YYNGEE. CDR3 in amino acids: CASSVEDRGMTGELFF. The CDR3 DNA is TGTGCCAGCAGCGTGGAGGACAGGGGCATGACCGGGGAGCTGTTTTTT.

This chain connects TRBV18 to TRBJ2-7; maybe TRBD1 (6 bases). V dropped 3 bases and J dropped 1 base, with 22 bases sitting between them. Germline V lookup: CDR1 KGHSH, CDR2 LQKENI. CDR3 size: 18 residues. The CDR3 reads CASSPDRGVIGESYEQYF. Here the CDR3 DNA reads TGTGCCAGCTCACCGGACAGAGGAGTAATCGGGGAATCCTACGAGCAGTACTTC. The full variable domain, rest sourced from reference TRBV18 and TRBJ2-7, is NAGVMQNPRHLVRRRGQEARLRCSPMKGHSHVYWYRQLPEEGLKFMVYLQKENIIDESGMPKERFSAEFPKEGPSILRIQQVVRGDSAAYFCASSPDRGVIGESYEQYFGPGTRLTVT.

Turning to this clone: The same CDR3 arises from other DNA sequences in this sample as well. CDR3 coding DNA: TGTGCCAGCAGCTTGGGGGGATCCTCTGGGGCCAACGTCCTGACTTTC. Translating it yields CASSLGGSSGANVLTF. The rearrangement links TRBV5-4 to TRBJ2-6; D not resolved. The CDR3 has 16 residues. The germline gives CDR1 SGHNT, CDR2 YYREEE (reference sequence). V lost 0 bases to trimming and J lost 0 bases, with 7 bases between them.

This chain uses TRBV4-3 with TRBJ2-7; unclear D gene. Trimming cost V 0 bases and J 1 base, with 10 bases left between them. CDR3 length: 15 residues. In germline, CDR1 is LGHNA, CDR2 YSLEER. Here the CDR3 reads CASSQEFDGSYEQYF. The DNA for the CDR3 is TGCGCCAGCAGCCAAGAATTTGACGGATCCTACGAGCAGTACTTC.

The rearrangement joins TRBV5-1 to TRBJ2-1; D may be TRBD2 (5 bases). CDR1 and CDR2 (germline): SGHRS, YFSETQ. Trimming removed 4 bases from V and 0 bases from J, with 11 bases in between. There are 15 residues in the CDR3. The CDR3 reads CASSPYGSSYNEQFF. The CDR3 DNA is TGCGCCAGCAGCCCGTATGGGAGCTCCTACAATGAGCAGTTCTTC.

The chain has TRBV2 and TRBJ2-1; 8 bases align to TRBD1. V lost 6 bases to trimming and J lost 0 bases; unmatched junction nucleotides: 13. The CDR3 length is 18 residues. Germline CDR1 is SNHLY and CDR2 is FYNNEI. CDR3 region: CASSVQGAGFGSYNEQFF. DNA of the CDR3: TGTGCCAGCAGCGTTCAGGGGGCTGGATTTGGCTCCTACAATGAGCAGTTCTTC.

This chain uses TRBV5-1 with TRBJ2-1, with 11 nucleotides matching TRBD2. Germline V gene data show CDR1 as SGHRS and CDR2 as YFSETQ. This CDR3 comprises 17 residues. The trim removed 4 bases at V and 2 bases at J, leaving 8 bases unmatched. The CDR3 here is CASSVGLSGRAYNEQFF. The CDR3 DNA reads as TGCGCCAGCAGCGTGGGGCTTAGCGGGAGGGCCTACAATGAGCAGTTCTTC.